The next 18 T cell receptor beta chains were all read from a single sample in a study of blood T cell repertoires in COVID-19. TCRdb's copy holds only in-frame clones and misses some; the assay was immunoSEQ multiplex PCR. The sample holds about 47,000 clones, less than 90% seen once. The source material was peripheral blood. These receptors all come from a man between 60 and 70 years old with active COVID-19.

The DNA for the CDR3 is TGTGCCAGCAGTTTATACGCTCCGGGACTAGCGGCCTCCTACAATGAGCAGTTCTTC. It is translated as CASSLYAPGLAASYNEQFF. The chain combines TRBV27 with TRBJ2-1, with 11 bases matching TRBD2. V shed 1 base, J shed 0 bases, and the junction held 8 bases outside the gene matches. Per germline, CDR1 MNHEY and CDR2 SMNVEV (reference sequence). The CDR3 covers 19 residues.

The chain recombines TRBV7-2 with TRBJ1-4; TRBD1 might be the D (5 bases). With 3 bases removed from V and 0 bases from J, the gap between germline ends came to 8 bases. This CDR3 spans 15 amino acids. Germline V gene lookup returns CDR1 SGHTA and CDR2 FQGNSA. For the CDR3, the DNA is TGTGCCAGCAGCTTCGACAGAGCAACTAATGAAAAACTGTTTTTT. Residues: CASSFDRATNEKLFF.

The chain recombines TRBV3-1 (or the pseudogene TRBV3-2) with TRBJ2-1, with 7 bases that match TRBD2. V shed 3 bases, J shed 3 bases, and the junction held 2 bases outside the gene matches. The CDR3 runs 14 residues. Germline values: CDR1 LGHDT, CDR2 YNNKEL (reference sequence). The CDR3 protein is CASSQRTSYNEQFF. In nucleotides, the CDR3 is TGTGCCAGCAGCCAGAGGACTAGCTACAATGAGCAGTTCTTC.

The chain carries TRBV7-9 and TRBJ1-6; TRBD1 agrees at 10 bases. The CDR3 runs to 15 residues. The V and J ends lost 5 bases and 9 bases, in that order; junction bases with no gene match: 7. The germline V gene has CDR1 SEHNR and CDR2 FQNEAQ (reference sequence). The CDR3 reads CASSRGQGVSSPLHF. CDR3 bases: TGTGCCAGCAGCAGAGGACAGGGGGTTAGTTCACCCCTCCACTTT.

V usage is TRBV6-6 and J usage is TRBJ2-1, with 11 positions matching TRBD1. J was trimmed by 3 bases and V by 5 bases; bases with no gene match: 6. The CDR3 consists of 16 residues. Germline-derived CDR1 and CDR2 are MNHNY and SVGAGI (reference sequence). The CDR3 nucleotides are TGTGCCAGCAGTCCCCCCGGGACAGGGGGCTACAATGAGCAGTTCTTC. Protein sequence: CASSPPGTGGYNEQFF.

J is TRBJ2-2 and V is TRBV29-1; 13 bases align to TRBD2. Germline V gives CDR1 SQVTM, CDR2 ANQGSEA. This CDR3 has 17 residues. J was trimmed by 6 bases and V by 0 bases; bases with no gene match: 7. The DNA of the CDR3 is TGCAGCGTTGAAGATCGGGCGGGACTAGCGGGACCCGGGGAGCTGTTTTTT. This translates into CSVEDRAGLAGPGELFF.

The chain recombines TRBV7-8 with TRBJ2-7; D is unresolved. The CDR3 loop spans 12 amino acids. V shed 3 bases and J shed 6 bases, with 9 bases lying between them. CDR1 SGHVS and CDR2 FQNEAQ come from the germline V gene. The DNA of the CDR3 is TGTGCCAGCAGCTTCCAGGCCCTCGAGCAGTACTTC. It specifies CASSFQALEQYF.

The CDR3 loop is CAISESGQGVQPQHF. Here the CDR3 DNA reads TGTGCCATCAGTGAGTCTGGACAGGGGGTTCAGCCCCAGCATTTT. The rearrangement links TRBV10-3 to TRBJ1-5; 10 bases map to TRBD1. The trim removed 0 bases at V and 6 bases at J, leaving 2 bases unmatched. This CDR3 comprises 15 residues. Per germline, CDR1 ENHRY and CDR2 SYGVKD.

V usage is TRBV4-2 and J usage is TRBJ2-4; 7 bases map to TRBD2. V lost 2 bases, J lost 0 bases, and 4 bases stayed unmatched. This CDR3 contains 16 residues. The germline CDR1 and CDR2 sequences are LGHNA and YNFKEQ. CDR3: CASSQRLALAKNIQYF. The CDR3 region has the DNA TGTGCCAGCAGCCAACGACTAGCCCTAGCCAAAAACATTCAGTACTTC.

V gene TRBV2 combines with J gene TRBJ2-5; 11 nucleotides align to TRBD2. Per germline, CDR1 SNHLY and CDR2 FYNNEI. The CDR3 length is 15 residues. The trim removed 6 bases at V and 5 bases at J, leaving 8 bases unmatched. The DNA of the CDR3 is TGTGCCAGCAGGACCCTGACTAGCGGGGCTGAGACCCAGTACTTC. It yields the protein CASRTLTSGAETQYF.

The chain uses TRBV9 and TRBJ2-1, with D possibly matching TRBD2 (6 bases). The CDR3 runs 15 residues. Germline-derived CDR1 and CDR2 are SGDLS and YYNGEE. V dropped 0 bases and J dropped 4 bases, with 11 bases sitting between them. The CDR3 DNA reads as TGTGCCAGCAGCGTAGCAGCGGGCCCTTACAATGAGCAGTTCTTC. It codes for CASSVAAGPYNEQFF.

The J gene is TRBJ1-5, the V gene TRBV30; 7 bases are a match to TRBD1. This CDR3 region has 12 residues. CDR1 is GTSNPN, CDR2 SVGIG, per germline (reference sequence). DNA of the CDR3: TGTGCTCAGGGGGGCGGCAATCAGCCCCAGCATTTT. Protein: CAQGGGNQPQHF.

The rearrangement joins TRBV13 to TRBJ2-5; 8 nucleotides agree with TRBD2. CDR3 size: 15 residues. V shed 2 bases and J 9 bases; nucleotides not matched to a gene: 11. CDR1 is PRHDT and CDR2 is FYEKMQ in the germline V gene (reference sequence). CDR3 coding DNA: TGTGCCAGCAGCTTACAGCGGGGGCGCCAAGGGGCCCAGTACTTC. It yields the protein CASSLQRGRQGAQYF. The full variable domain, in which reference TRBV13 and TRBJ2-5 provide the parts outside the CDR3, is AAGVIQSPRHLIKEKRETATLKCYPIPRHDTVYWYQQGPGQDPQFLISFYEKMQSDKGSIPDRFSAQQFSDYHSELNMSSLELGDSALYFCASSLQRGRQGAQYFGPGTRLLVL.

This chain connects TRBV7-9 to TRBJ2-1; 13 bases match TRBD2. This CDR3 contains 19 residues. Germline CDR1 reads SEHNR; CDR2 reads FQNEAQ (reference sequence). The V and J ends lost 5 bases and 2 bases, in that order; junction bases with no gene match: 12. In nucleotides, the CDR3 is TGTGCCAGCAGCCCTAGACTAGCGGGAGGATCTTCTGCCTACAATGAGCAGTTCTTC. Amino acid sequence: CASSPRLAGGSSAYNEQFF.

This clone was detected once. The chain employs TRBV4-3 and TRBJ2-7, with a weak D call TRBD2 (7 bases). The CDR3 sequence is 14 residues long. The germline V gene encodes CDR1 LGHNA and CDR2 YSLEER. The V and J ends lost 1 base and 5 bases respectively, with 12 bases between them. This CDR3 reads CASSQVAGDNEQYF. CDR3 nucleotide sequence: TGCGCCAGCAGCCAAGTCGCGGGGGACAACGAGCAGTACTTC.

The genes are TRBV5-1 and TRBJ2-7; 8 bases fit TRBD2. This CDR3 is 16 amino acids long. Germline trimming cut 2 bases from V and 5 bases from J; bases unmatched to any gene: 12. The germline V gene encodes CDR1 SGHRS and CDR2 YFSETQ. This CDR3 reads CASSFQGSGVSDEQYF. The CDR3 DNA sequence: TGCGCCAGCAGCTTCCAGGGTAGCGGGGTGTCAGACGAGCAGTACTTC. The full variable domain, in which reference TRBV5-1 and TRBJ2-7 provide the parts outside the CDR3, is KAGVTQTPRYLIKTRGQQVTLSCSPISGHRSVSWYQQTPGQGLQFLFEYFSETQRNKGNFPGRFSGRQFSNSRSEMNVSTLELGDSALYLCASSFQGSGVSDEQYFGPGTRLTVT.

This clone appeared once. The rearrangement uses TRBV2 and TRBJ2-3, with TRBD2 identical over 9 bases. Germline-derived CDR1 and CDR2 are SNHLY and FYNNEI. The CDR3 has 15 amino acids. Trimming at V came to 7 bases and at J to 2 bases, leaving 7 bases not matched to a gene. The CDR3 sequence is CASIGAGGTTDTQYF. The CDR3 nucleotides are TGTGCCAGCATAGGCGCGGGAGGGACCACAGATACGCAGTATTTT.

V usage is TRBV7-2 and J usage is TRBJ2-6; 9 bases are a match to TRBD2. The CDR3 is 18 residues long. The V and J ends lost 2 bases and 1 base, in that order; junction bases with no gene match: 6. The germline V gene encodes CDR1 SGHTA and CDR2 FQGNSA. Here the CDR3 DNA reads TGTGCCAGCAGCTTACTAGCGGGGCGCCAATCTGGGGCCAACGTCCTGACTTTC. This codes for CASSLLAGRQSGANVLTF. Variable domain in full (rest from reference TRBV7-2 and TRBJ2-6): GAGVSQSPSNKVTEKGKDVELRCDPISGHTALYWYRQSLGQGLEFLIYFQGNSAPDKSGLPSDRFSAERTGGSVSTLTIQRTQQEDSAVYLCASSLLAGRQSGANVLTFGAGSRLTVL.